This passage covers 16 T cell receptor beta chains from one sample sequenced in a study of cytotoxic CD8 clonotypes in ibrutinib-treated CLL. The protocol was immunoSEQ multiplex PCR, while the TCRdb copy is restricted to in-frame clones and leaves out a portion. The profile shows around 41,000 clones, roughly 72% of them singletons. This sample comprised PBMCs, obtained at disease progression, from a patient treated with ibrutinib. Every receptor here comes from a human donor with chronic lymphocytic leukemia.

Written as DNA, the CDR3 is TGCGCCAGCAGCTTGACAGGGGGCTCCTACAATGAGCAGTTCTTC. Its protein is CASSLTGGSYNEQFF. The J gene is TRBJ2-1, the V gene TRBV5-1; 8 nucleotides align to TRBD1. CDR3 length: 15 residues. Germline values: CDR1 SGHRS, CDR2 YFSETQ. Trimming took 1 base from V and 0 from J; bases not matched to a gene: 0.

The CDR3 bases are TGCAGCCCAGGGGACATCTATGGCTACACCTTC. It specifies CSPGDIYGYTF. The rearrangement joins TRBV20-1 to TRBJ1-2; a weak D match, TRBD1 (6 bases). This CDR3 spans 11 amino acids. CDR1 and CDR2 from the germline V gene are DFQATT and SNEGSKA (reference sequence).

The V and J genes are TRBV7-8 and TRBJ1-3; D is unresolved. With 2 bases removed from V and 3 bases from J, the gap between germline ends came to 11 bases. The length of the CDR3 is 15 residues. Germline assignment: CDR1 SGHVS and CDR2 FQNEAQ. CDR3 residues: CASSLSGGYGNTIYF. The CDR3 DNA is TGTGCCAGCAGCTTAAGCGGAGGGTATGGAAACACCATATATTTT.

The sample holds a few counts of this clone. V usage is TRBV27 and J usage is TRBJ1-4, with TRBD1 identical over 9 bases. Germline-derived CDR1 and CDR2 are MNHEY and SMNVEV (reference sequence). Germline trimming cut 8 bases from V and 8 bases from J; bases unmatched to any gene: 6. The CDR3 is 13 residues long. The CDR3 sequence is CASSRQGEEKLFF. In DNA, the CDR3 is TGTGCCAGCTCGCGACAGGGGGAAGAAAAACTGTTTTTT. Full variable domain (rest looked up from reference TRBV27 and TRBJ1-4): EAQVTQNPRYLITVTGKKLTVTCSQNMNHEYMSWYRQDPGLGLRQIYYSMNVEVTDKGDVPEGYKVSRKEKRNFPLILESPSPNQTSLYFCASSRQGEEKLFFGSGTQLSVL.

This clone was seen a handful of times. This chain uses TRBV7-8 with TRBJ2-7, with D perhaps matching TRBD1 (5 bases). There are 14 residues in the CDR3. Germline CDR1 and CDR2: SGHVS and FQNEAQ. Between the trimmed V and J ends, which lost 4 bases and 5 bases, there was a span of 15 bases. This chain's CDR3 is CASSSTKGPNEQYF. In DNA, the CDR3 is TGTGCCAGCAGCTCAACAAAGGGGCCTAACGAGCAGTACTTC. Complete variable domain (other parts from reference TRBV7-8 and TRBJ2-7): GAGVSQSPRYKVAKRGQDVALRCDPISGHVSLFWYQQALGQGPEFLTYFQNEAQLDKSGLPSDRFFAERPEGSVSTLKIQRTQQEDSAVYLCASSSTKGPNEQYFGPGTRLTVT.

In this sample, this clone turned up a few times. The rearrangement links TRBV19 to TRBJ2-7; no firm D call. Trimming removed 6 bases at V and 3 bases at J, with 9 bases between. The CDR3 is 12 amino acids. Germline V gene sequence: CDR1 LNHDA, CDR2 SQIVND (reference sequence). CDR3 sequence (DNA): TGTGCCAGTAGCGGCCAGAGCTACGAGCAGTACTTC. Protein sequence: CASSGQSYEQYF.

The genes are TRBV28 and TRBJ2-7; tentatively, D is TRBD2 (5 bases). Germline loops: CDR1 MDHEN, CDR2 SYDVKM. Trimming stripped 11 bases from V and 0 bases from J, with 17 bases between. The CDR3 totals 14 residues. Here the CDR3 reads CASNGVDLSYEQYF. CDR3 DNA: TGTGCCTCCAACGGGGTGGATCTCTCCTACGAGCAGTACTTC. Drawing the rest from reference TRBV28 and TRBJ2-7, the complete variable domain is DVKVTQSSRYLVKRTGEKVFLECVQDMDHENMFWYRQDPGLGLRLIYFSYDVKMKEKGDIPEGYSVSREKKERFSLILESASTNQTSMYLCASNGVDLSYEQYFGPGTRLTVT.

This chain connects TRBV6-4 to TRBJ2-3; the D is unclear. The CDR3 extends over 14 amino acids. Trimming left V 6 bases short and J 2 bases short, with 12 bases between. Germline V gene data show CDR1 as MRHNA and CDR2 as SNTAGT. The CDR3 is CASRSELDTDTQYF. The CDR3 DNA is TGTGCCAGCAGATCCGAGTTAGACACAGATACGCAGTATTTT.

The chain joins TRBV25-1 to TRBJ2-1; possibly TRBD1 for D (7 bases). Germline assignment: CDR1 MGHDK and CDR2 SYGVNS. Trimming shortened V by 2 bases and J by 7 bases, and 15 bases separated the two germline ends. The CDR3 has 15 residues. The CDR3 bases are TGTGCCAGCAGTGAACAGGGGGGACAGAATAATGAGCAGTTCTTC. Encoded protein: CASSEQGGQNNEQFF.

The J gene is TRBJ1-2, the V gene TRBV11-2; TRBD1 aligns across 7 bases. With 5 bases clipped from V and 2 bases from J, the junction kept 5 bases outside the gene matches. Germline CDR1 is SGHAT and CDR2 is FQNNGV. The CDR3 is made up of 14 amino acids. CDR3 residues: CASSVDRTNYGYTF. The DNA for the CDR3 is TGTGCCAGCAGCGTGGACAGGACCAACTATGGCTACACCTTC.

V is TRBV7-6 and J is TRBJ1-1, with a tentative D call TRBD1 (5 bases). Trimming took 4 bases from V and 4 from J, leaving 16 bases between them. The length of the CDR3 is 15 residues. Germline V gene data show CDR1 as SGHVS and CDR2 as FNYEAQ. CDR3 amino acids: CASSSVLGDATEAFF. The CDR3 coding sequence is TGTGCCAGCAGCTCCGTGTTGGGGGATGCCACTGAAGCTTTCTTT.

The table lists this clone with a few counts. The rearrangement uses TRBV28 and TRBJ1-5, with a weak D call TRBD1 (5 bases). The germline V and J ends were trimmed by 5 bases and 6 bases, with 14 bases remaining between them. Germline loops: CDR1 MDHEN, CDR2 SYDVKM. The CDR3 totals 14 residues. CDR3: CASSGGGRGQPQHF. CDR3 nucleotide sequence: TGTGCCAGCAGTGGGGGTGGGAGGGGTCAGCCCCAGCATTTT.

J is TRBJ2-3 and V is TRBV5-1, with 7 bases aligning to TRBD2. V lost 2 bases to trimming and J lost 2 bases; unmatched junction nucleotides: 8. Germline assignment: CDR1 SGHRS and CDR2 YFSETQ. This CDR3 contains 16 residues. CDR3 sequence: CASSLVGLPDTDTQYF. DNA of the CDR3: TGCGCCAGCAGCTTAGTGGGACTACCAGACACAGATACGCAGTATTTT.

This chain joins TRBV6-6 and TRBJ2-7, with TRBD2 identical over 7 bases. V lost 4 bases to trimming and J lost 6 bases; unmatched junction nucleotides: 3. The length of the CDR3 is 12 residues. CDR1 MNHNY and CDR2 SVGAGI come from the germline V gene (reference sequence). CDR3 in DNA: TGTGCCAGCAGTTCCACGGGGGGCGAGCAGTACTTC. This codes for CASSSTGGEQYF.

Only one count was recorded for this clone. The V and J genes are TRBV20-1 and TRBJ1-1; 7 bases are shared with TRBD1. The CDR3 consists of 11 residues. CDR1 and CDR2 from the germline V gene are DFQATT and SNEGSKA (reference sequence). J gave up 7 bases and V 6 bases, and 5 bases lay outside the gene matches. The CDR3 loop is CSADRDFEAFF. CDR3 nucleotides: TGCAGTGCAGACAGGGACTTTGAAGCTTTCTTT.

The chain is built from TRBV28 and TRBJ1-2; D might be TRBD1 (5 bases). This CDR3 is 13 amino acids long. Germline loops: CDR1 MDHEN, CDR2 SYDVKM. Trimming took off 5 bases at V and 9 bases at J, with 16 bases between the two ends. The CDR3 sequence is CASSVQGPPSYTF. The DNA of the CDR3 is TGTGCCAGCAGTGTTCAGGGACCCCCTAGCTACACCTTC.